The rows below give T cell receptor beta chains drawn from one sample of a study of glioma-infiltrating T cells after dendritic cell vaccination. Some clones are missing from TCRdb's copy, which holds only in-frame ones; the method was immunoSEQ multiplex PCR. The sample shows tens of thousands of clones, under 90% of them seen only once. Sample: blood, taken before dendritic cell vaccination. The receptors were sampled from a human donor with glioblastoma. CDR3s include the opening cysteine and the closing phenylalanine or tryptophan. A D gene is named only where the DNA matches it firmly. The size field is filled for only some rows; it gives once, few, many or a size class.

V gene: TRBV15
clone size: -
D gene: TRBD2
J gene: TRBJ2-7
CDR3 DNA: TGTGCCACCAGCCGGGAGGGAAGCTTCCACGAGCAGTACTTC
CDR3 protein: CATSREGSFHEQYF

V gene: TRBV4-3
clone size: -
D gene: TRBD2
J gene: TRBJ2-7
CDR3 DNA: TGCGCCAGCAGCCGAACTAGCGGGAGCTCCTACGAGCAGTACTTC
CDR3 protein: CASSRTSGSSYEQYF

V gene: TRBV5-6
clone size: -
D gene: -
J gene: TRBJ2-5
CDR3 DNA: TGTGCCAGCAGCTTGGCGAGCGGTGGAGAGACCCAGTACTTC
CDR3 protein: CASSLASGGETQYF

V gene: TRBV18
clone size: -
D gene: -
J gene: TRBJ1-1
CDR3 DNA: TGTGCCAGCTCACCGAACGGGGGGGACGGCCTAGCTTTCTTT
CDR3 protein: CASSPNGGDGLAFF

V gene: TRBV10-3
clone size: once
D gene: -
J gene: TRBJ2-7
CDR3 DNA: TGTGCCATCAGTGGGGCCACCTACGAGCAGTACTTC
CDR3 protein: CAISGATYEQYF

V gene: TRBV5-6
clone size: -
D gene: -
J gene: TRBJ2-2
CDR3 DNA: TGTGCCAGCAGCTTTTTACCGACAGAGAACACCGGGGAGCTGTTTTTT
CDR3 protein: CASSFLPTENTGELFF

V gene: TRBV7-2
clone size: -
D gene: -
J gene: TRBJ1-2
CDR3 DNA: TGTGCCAGCAGCCCCGCGGGGGGCGGGGGCTACACCTTC
CDR3 protein: CASSPAGGGGYTF

V gene: TRBV7-8
clone size: medium-sized
D gene: TRBD2
J gene: TRBJ2-2
CDR3 DNA: TGTGCCAGCAGCCCCAAAAGACTAGCGGATCCCACCGGGGAGCTGTTTTTT
CDR3 protein: CASSPKRLADPTGELFF

V gene: TRBV9
clone size: once
D gene: TRBD1
J gene: TRBJ1-6
CDR3 DNA: TGTGCCAGCAGCTCTACAGGGGCCGTCTCACCCCTCCACTTT
CDR3 protein: CASSSTGAVSPLHF

V gene: TRBV7-9
clone size: -
D gene: -
J gene: TRBJ1-1
CDR3 DNA: TGTGCCAGCAGCTTGGGGGGTGGGAGCACTGAAGCTTTCTTT
CDR3 protein: CASSLGGGSTEAFF

V gene: TRBV5-1
clone size: once
D gene: -
J gene: TRBJ2-1
CDR3 DNA: TGCGCCAGCTCCCTCGGGGTGGGCTCGCAGTTCTTC
CDR3 protein: CASSLGVGSQFF

V gene: TRBV11-2
clone size: -
D gene: TRBD1
J gene: TRBJ2-7
CDR3 DNA: TGTGCCAGCAGCTTCCGGGACAGGGCCCACGAGCAGTACTTC
CDR3 protein: CASSFRDRAHEQYF

V gene: TRBV6-1
clone size: once
D gene: TRBD1
J gene: TRBJ1-2
CDR3 DNA: TGTGCCAGCAGTGGAACAGGTTCCCGCACCGGGACAGGGAGGGGTGGCTACACCTTC
CDR3 protein: CASSGTGSRTGTGRGGYTF

V gene: TRBV6-5
clone size: -
D gene: TRBD2
J gene: TRBJ2-5
CDR3 DNA: TGTGCCAGCACCCCTAGCGGGGGGGCGGGGGAGACCCAGTACTTC
CDR3 protein: CASTPSGGAGETQYF

V gene: TRBV7-6
clone size: -
D gene: TRBD2
J gene: TRBJ2-7
CDR3 DNA: TGTGCCAGCAGCTTAGTAAGCGGGGGGGCGGAAGAGCAGTACTTC
CDR3 protein: CASSLVSGGAEEQYF

V gene: TRBV5-1
clone size: -
D gene: -
J gene: TRBJ1-1
CDR3 DNA: TGCGCCAGCAGCTTGGATAGGAACACTGAAGCTTTCTTT
CDR3 protein: CASSLDRNTEAFF

V gene: TRBV7-2
clone size: -
D gene: -
J gene: TRBJ2-5
CDR3 DNA: TGTGCCAGCAGCCCGCCGGGGCAAGAGACCCAGTACTTC
CDR3 protein: CASSPPGQETQYF

V gene: TRBV27
clone size: -
D gene: TRBD1
J gene: TRBJ2-7
CDR3 DNA: TGTGCCAGCAGTTTCCAGACCGGGACAGTCTACGAGCAGTACTTC
CDR3 protein: CASSFQTGTVYEQYF

V gene: TRBV11-2
clone size: -
D gene: TRBD1
J gene: TRBJ2-7
CDR3 DNA: TGTGCCAGCAGGGGGGTACCGGGACAGGGGGCATACGAGCAGTACTTC
CDR3 protein: CASRGVPGQGAYEQYF

V gene: TRBV7-2
clone size: once
D gene: -
J gene: TRBJ2-5
CDR3 DNA: TGTGCCAGCAGCCCGCGAAGGGGCGGAGTAGGAGGGGAGACCCAGTACTTC
CDR3 protein: CASSPRRGGVGGETQYF

V gene: TRBV13
clone size: -
D gene: -
J gene: TRBJ1-1
CDR3 DNA: TGTGCCAGCAGCCATCGAATTAACGGGGACACTGAAGCTTTCTTT
CDR3 protein: CASSHRINGDTEAFF

V gene: TRBV28
clone size: -
D gene: TRBD1
J gene: TRBJ1-5
CDR3 DNA: TGTGCCAGCAATGCCGGGACAGGGGCCAATCAGCCCCAGCATTTT
CDR3 protein: CASNAGTGANQPQHF

V gene: TRBV5-8
clone size: -
D gene: -
J gene: TRBJ1-5
CDR3 DNA: TGTGCCAGCAGCAAAGGAGGAGGGGTAAGCAATCAGCCCCAGCATTTT
CDR3 protein: CASSKGGGVSNQPQHF

V gene: TRBV6-1
clone size: -
D gene: -
J gene: TRBJ1-3
CDR3 DNA: TGTGCCAGCAGGGAGGGTATCTCTGGAAACACCATATATTTT
CDR3 protein: CASREGISGNTIYF

V gene: TRBV6-6
clone size: -
D gene: -
J gene: TRBJ1-2
CDR3 DNA: TGTGCCAGCAGTCCCAGGACAGATGGCTACACCTTC
CDR3 protein: CASSPRTDGYTF

V gene: TRBV27
clone size: -
D gene: TRBD1
J gene: TRBJ2-1
CDR3 DNA: TGTGCCAGCACCCGAGACAGGGAACTCTACAATGAGCAGTTCTTC
CDR3 protein: CASTRDRELYNEQFF

V gene: TRBV19
clone size: -
D gene: -
J gene: TRBJ1-3
CDR3 DNA: TGTGCCAGTAGCGAGGCAGAGCGAGGTTCTGGAAACACCATATATTTT
CDR3 protein: CASSEAERGSGNTIYF

V gene: TRBV11-3
clone size: -
D gene: -
J gene: TRBJ2-5
CDR3 DNA: TGTGCCAGCAGCTCTTCGAGAGTCTCTGAGACCCAGTACTTC
CDR3 protein: CASSSSRVSETQYF

V gene: TRBV2
clone size: once
D gene: TRBD1
J gene: TRBJ1-4
CDR3 DNA: TGTGCCAGCAGGAAATGGACAGGGGGCAGGAATGAAAAACTGTTTTTT
CDR3 protein: CASRKWTGGRNEKLFF

V gene: TRBV6-5
clone size: -
D gene: TRBD2
J gene: TRBJ2-1
CDR3 DNA: TGTGCCAGCAGACGACTAGCGGGAAACAATGAGCAGTTCTTC
CDR3 protein: CASRRLAGNNEQFF

V gene: TRBV11-3
clone size: -
D gene: -
J gene: TRBJ2-7
CDR3 DNA: TGTGCCAGCAGCTTAGCACAGATTACCTACGAGCAGTACTTC
CDR3 protein: CASSLAQITYEQYF

V gene: TRBV29-1
clone size: -
D gene: TRBD2
J gene: TRBJ2-1
CDR3 DNA: TGCAGCGTTGTGGGGTTTCTAGCGGGATATTACAATGAGCAGTTCTTC
CDR3 protein: CSVVGFLAGYYNEQFF

V gene: TRBV7-2
clone size: once
D gene: TRBD2
J gene: TRBJ2-1
CDR3 DNA: TGTGCCAGCAGCCGACTAGCGGGAGGGCCCGGGAGCAATGAGCAGTTCTTC
CDR3 protein: CASSRLAGGPGSNEQFF

V gene: TRBV14
clone size: -
D gene: TRBD2
J gene: TRBJ2-1
CDR3 DNA: TGTGCCAGCAGCCATGAAGGACTAGCCTACAATGAGCAGTTCTTC
CDR3 protein: CASSHEGLAYNEQFF

V gene: TRBV5-4
clone size: -
D gene: -
J gene: TRBJ1-4
CDR3 DNA: TGTGCCAGCAGCTTGAACGTAGGAGGAGAAAAACTGTTTTTT
CDR3 protein: CASSLNVGGEKLFF

V gene: TRBV11-2
clone size: -
D gene: TRBD2
J gene: TRBJ2-1
CDR3 DNA: TGTGCCAGCAGCTCTCGACCGGGACTAGCGGCTTACAATGAGCAGTTCTTC
CDR3 protein: CASSSRPGLAAYNEQFF

V gene: TRBV7-9
clone size: -
D gene: -
J gene: TRBJ1-1
CDR3 DNA: TGTGCCAGCAGCCGGGGATTCACTGAAGCTTTCTTT
CDR3 protein: CASSRGFTEAFF

V gene: TRBV5-4
clone size: -
D gene: TRBD1
J gene: TRBJ1-2
CDR3 DNA: TGTGCCAGCAGCTTGACAGGGGGTAACTATGGCTACACCTTC
CDR3 protein: CASSLTGGNYGYTF

V gene: TRBV10-3
clone size: -
D gene: -
J gene: TRBJ2-3
CDR3 DNA: TGTGCCATCAGTGAGCCGGGGTTAACCACAGATACGCAGTATTTT
CDR3 protein: CAISEPGLTTDTQYF

V gene: TRBV5-1
clone size: -
D gene: -
J gene: TRBJ2-3
CDR3 DNA: TGCGCCAGCAGCTTGGGATGGGACACCAACACAGATACGCAGTATTTT
CDR3 protein: CASSLGWDTNTDTQYF

V gene: TRBV29-1
clone size: -
D gene: -
J gene: TRBJ1-2
CDR3 DNA: TGCAGCGTTGTCGGCAGGGGCTTCTATGGCTACACCTTC
CDR3 protein: CSVVGRGFYGYTF

V gene: TRBV19
clone size: -
D gene: TRBD1
J gene: TRBJ2-3
CDR3 DNA: TGTGCCAGTAGTATGGGACAAAAGGACAGGCGCACAGATACGCAGTATTTT
CDR3 protein: CASSMGQKDRRTDTQYF

V gene: TRBV18
clone size: -
D gene: TRBD1
J gene: TRBJ2-7
CDR3 DNA: TGTGCCAGCTCACCATATATGGGACAGGGTACTGGCGAGCAGTACTTC
CDR3 protein: CASSPYMGQGTGEQYF

V gene: TRBV19
clone size: -
D gene: TRBD1
J gene: TRBJ1-1
CDR3 DNA: TGTGCCAGTAGTATGACGACAGGGTCTTTGGCTTTCTTT
CDR3 protein: CASSMTTGSLAFF

V gene: TRBV7-9
clone size: -
D gene: TRBD1
J gene: TRBJ2-7
CDR3 DNA: TGTGCCAGCAGCTCCGACAGGGCCCACGAGCAGTACTTC
CDR3 protein: CASSSDRAHEQYF

V gene: TRBV25-1
clone size: -
D gene: -
J gene: TRBJ2-1
CDR3 DNA: TGTGCCAGCCAGGGTTACAATGAGCAGTTCTTC
CDR3 protein: CASQGYNEQFF

V gene: TRBV5-1
clone size: -
D gene: -
J gene: TRBJ2-1
CDR3 DNA: TGCGCCAGCAGTACCGCCGTGGGCGGGGTCCCCTACAATGAGCAGTTCTTC
CDR3 protein: CASSTAVGGVPYNEQFF

V gene: TRBV7-9
clone size: -
D gene: TRBD1
J gene: TRBJ1-2
CDR3 DNA: TGTGCCAGCCGGAAAGAGAGTTGGACAGGGGGGGTCAGCTATGGCTACACCTTC
CDR3 protein: CASRKESWTGGVSYGYTF

V gene: TRBV7-8
clone size: -
D gene: -
J gene: TRBJ1-6
CDR3 DNA: TGTGCCAGTTCACCCACCGAACTACCCCTCCACTTT
CDR3 protein: CASSPTELPLHF

V gene: TRBV7-6
clone size: -
D gene: TRBD2
J gene: TRBJ2-7
CDR3 DNA: TGTGCCAGCAGCTTAGCCCGCGGGGGGGCCTACGAGCAGTACTTC
CDR3 protein: CASSLARGGAYEQYF

V gene: TRBV5-1
clone size: -
D gene: TRBD2
J gene: TRBJ2-7
CDR3 DNA: TGCGCCAGCAGCTTTAGCGGGGCGGACGAGCAGTACTTC
CDR3 protein: CASSFSGADEQYF

V gene: TRBV6-4
clone size: -
D gene: -
J gene: TRBJ2-1
CDR3 DNA: TGTGCCAGCAGTGCTGAACTAGCTACCTACAATGAGCAGTTCTTC
CDR3 protein: CASSAELATYNEQFF